Shown below are 3 T cell receptor beta chains from a single sample sequenced in a study of identical twins. TCRdb re-called the 5' RACE reads through MiXCR, storing one row per CDR3 protein. The sample records 120,000 to 150,000 distinct CDR3 sequences, 3% to 4% being singletons. The sample comprised memory T cells sorted from blood. Source of these receptors: a man between 18 and 35 years old in good health.

This clonotype was seen repeatedly, ten times or more. The chain uses TRBV5-1 and TRBJ2-1; possibly TRBD2 for D (5 bases). Trimming removed 1 base at V and 9 bases at J, with 14 bases between. Germline CDR1 and CDR2: SGHRS and YFSETQ. The CDR3 has 14 amino acids. DNA of the CDR3: TGCGCCAGCAGCTTGCTAAGTCGTGAGGGTGAGCAGTTCTTC. Residues: CASSLLSREGEQFF. The entire variable domain, with the rest obtained from reference TRBV5-1 and TRBJ2-1, is as follows: KAGVTQTPRYLIKTRGQQVTLSCSPISGHRSVSWYQQTPGQGLQFLFEYFSETQRNKGNFPGRFSGRQFSNSRSEMNVSTLELGDSALYLCASSLLSREGEQFFGPGTRLTVL.

This clonotype was detected many times. The chain carries TRBV9 and TRBJ2-1; TRBD2 is a possible D gene (6 bases). In germline, CDR1 is SGDLS, CDR2 YYNGEE. V was clipped by 3 bases and J by 6 bases, with 16 bases between them. The CDR3 has 15 residues. The CDR3 is CASSAGTLGFNEQFF. Written as DNA, the CDR3 is TGTGCCAGCAGCGCCGGGACTCTGGGATTCAATGAGCAGTTCTTC.

This clonotype was picked up many times. This sequence joins TRBV12-3 or TRBV12-4 and TRBJ1-6; the D is unclear. V was clipped by 5 bases and J by 10 bases, with 12 bases between them. This CDR3 is 13 amino acids long. Here the CDR3 reads CASSRGDGSPLHF. CDR3 in DNA: TGTGCCAGCAGTCGGGGAGATGGGTCACCCCTCCACTTT.